This TCR beta chain was identified in a study of T cell responses to AZD1222 COVID-19 vaccine. Germline loops: CDR1 SEHNR, CDR2 FQNEAQ (reference sequence). Trimming removed 6 bases from V and 6 bases from J, with 25 bases in between. CDR3 size: 17 residues. Notes on this clone: Its antigen is as yet unknown.

The assay was immunoSEQ multiplex PCR, and TCRdb's table has in-frame clones only and misses some. The table lists about 190,000 clones, 90% to 95% of them singletons. General study points: Just a handful of AZD1222 recipients were seropositive at baseline. Clonal diversity may have been underestimated, and the donors were mostly white British, with more females than males. Close to half of spike-specific TCRs reportedly recognize unmutated variant regions. A rise in Spike-specific TCR breadth and depth followed two AZD1222 doses.

This TCR was sampled from an adult in good health. Here the sequenced sample was peripheral blood, taken on day 0 of AZD1222 vaccination. The chain recombines TRBV7-9 with TRBJ2-3; maybe TRBD2 (7 bases). CDR3 coding DNA: TGTGCCAGCAGACCGAGACCGGGACTACAGGGTGGGGATACGCAGTATTTT. This translates into CASRPRPGLQGGDTQYF. The full variable domain, its missing parts supplied by reference TRBV7-9 and TRBJ2-3, is DTGVSQNPRHKITKRGQNVTFRCDPISEHNRLYWYRQTLGQGPEFLTYFQNEAQLEKSRLLSDRFSAERPKGSFSTLEIQRTEQGDSAMYLCASRPRPGLQGGDTQYFGPGTRLTVL.